These 28 T cell receptor beta chains were all obtained from the same sample, sequenced in a study of cytomegalovirus exposure and HLA in healthy donors. Primers included in the PCR were 60 Vbeta and 13 Jbeta primers. The table came from immunoSEQ multiplex PCR; TCRdb's copy has only in-frame clones and leaves some out. The table lists under 200,000 clones, nearly 80% of them singletons, with around 15% in the top ten. The sequenced sample was PBMCs. These receptor sequences come from a man in his fifties in good health and CMV-seropositive.

The chain carries TRBV2 and TRBJ1-1; 8 nucleotides align to TRBD1. The CDR3 loop spans 15 amino acids. CDR1 and CDR2 from the germline V gene are SNHLY and FYNNEI. J was trimmed by 10 bases and V by 3 bases; bases with no gene match: 13. The CDR3 DNA follows: TGTGCCAGCAGTGATAACCAGGGGGCGCCGGTCCCAGCTTTCTTT. This encodes CASSDNQGAPVPAFF. Drawing the rest from reference TRBV2 and TRBJ1-1, the complete variable domain is EPEVTQTPSHQVTQMGQEVILRCVPISNHLYFYWYRQILGQKVEFLVSFYNNEISEKSEIFDDQFSVERPDGSNFTLKIRSTKLEDSAMYFCASSDNQGAPVPAFFGQGTRLTVV.

The chain uses TRBV2 and TRBJ1-2; 8 bases match TRBD1. The CDR3 contains 14 residues. V trimming: 6 bases; J trimming: 4 bases; junction bases outside the gene matches: 7. The germline V gene has CDR1 SNHLY and CDR2 FYNNEI. The CDR3 DNA reads as TGTGCCAGCAGAAAGGGACAGGCAGGCTATGGCTACACCTTC. Its translation: CASRKGQAGYGYTF.

V and J are TRBV6-1 and TRBJ1-3; weak D call: TRBD1 (6 bases). Germline assignment: CDR1 MNHNS and CDR2 SASEGT. Trimming cost V 2 bases and J 8 bases, with 13 bases left between them. This CDR3 is built from 14 residues. The DNA of the CDR3 is TGTGCCAGCAGTGAACGGGGGGCGGTGGACACCATATATTTT. As protein: CASSERGAVDTIYF.

This clone was seen only once. The CDR3 DNA reads TGTGCCAGCAGCTTACCAGGGGAGGGCATTCAGTACTTC. It yields the protein CASSLPGEGIQYF. The rearrangement uses TRBV7-8 and TRBJ2-4, with D possibly TRBD2 on 7 matching bases. The CDR3 consists of 13 residues. CDR1 and CDR2 (germline): SGHVS, FQNEAQ. V lost 2 bases and J 9 bases, leaving 11 bases between the germline ends.

In this sample, this clone turned up a few times. The DNA for the CDR3 is TGCGCCAGCAGCTTGGTAATGAGGGATTCAGATACGCAGTATTTT. This translates into CASSLVMRDSDTQYF. This chain connects TRBV5-1 to TRBJ2-3; D is perhaps TRBD2 (5 bases). CDR3 length equals 15 residues. CDR1 is SGHRS and CDR2 is YFSETQ in the germline V gene. Trimming pared 0 bases from V and 4 bases from J, leaving 12 bases between.

The chain couples TRBV10-1 to TRBJ2-1; no definite D call. The V end lost 4 bases, the J end lost 10 bases, and 11 bases lay between the germline ends. This CDR3 has 12 amino acids. Per germline, CDR1 WNHNN and CDR2 SYGVQD (reference sequence). CDR3 sequence reads: CASSGVYGEQFF. The CDR3 DNA follows: TGCGCCAGCAGTGGAGTTTACGGGGAGCAGTTCTTC.

V and J are TRBV28 and TRBJ2-7; 8 bases line up with TRBD1. CDR1 is MDHEN and CDR2 is SYDVKM in the germline V gene. V dropped 3 bases and J dropped 6; count of bases not matched to a gene: 10. CDR3 size: 15 residues. The CDR3 DNA sequence: TGTGCCAGCAGTTTTCAGGGGGCGCGTGTTGCCGAGCAGTACGTC. Its translation is CASSFQGARVAEQYV.

The chain carries TRBV7-2 and TRBJ1-4; 8 bases are a match to TRBD1. V lost 0 bases to trimming and J lost 8 bases; unmatched junction nucleotides: 8. CDR3 length equals 16 residues. Germline V gene sequence: CDR1 SGHTA, CDR2 FQGNSA. CDR3 protein: CASSLAPTGAGEKLFF. The CDR3 coding sequence is TGTGCCAGCAGCTTAGCCCCGACAGGGGCAGGGGAAAAACTGTTTTTT. Full variable domain (outside the CDR3, taken from reference TRBV7-2 and TRBJ1-4): GAGVSQSPSNKVTEKGKDVELRCDPISGHTALYWYRQSLGQGLEFLIYFQGNSAPDKSGLPSDRFSAERTGGSVSTLTIQRTQQEDSAVYLCASSLAPTGAGEKLFFGSGTQLSVL.

This sequence joins TRBV15 and TRBJ2-6; 7 bases agree with TRBD1. Germline V gives CDR1 LNHNV, CDR2 YYDKDF (reference sequence). V shed 3 bases and J 1 base; nucleotides not matched to a gene: 12. The CDR3 covers 19 residues. The DNA for the CDR3 is TGTGCCACCAGCAGTTTTTTGGGGACAGAGGGATCTGGGGCCAACGTCCTGACTTTC. Protein sequence: CATSSFLGTEGSGANVLTF. Using reference TRBV15 and TRBJ2-6 for the parts outside the CDR3, the full variable domain is DAMVIQNPRYQVTQFGKPVTLSCSQTLNHNVMYWYQQKSSQAPKLLFHYYDKDFNNEADTPDNFQSRRPNTSFCFLDIRSPGLGDTAMYLCATSSFLGTEGSGANVLTFGAGSRLTVL.

This chain uses TRBV18 with TRBJ1-6, with D unclear. CDR1 KGHSH and CDR2 LQKENI come from the germline V gene. CDR3 length: 12 amino acids. With 2 bases removed from V and 7 bases from J, the gap between germline ends came to 3 bases. CDR3 coding DNA: TGTGCCAGCTCACCAGAGAATTCACCCCTCCACTTT. Encoded protein: CASSPENSPLHF.

This rearrangement joins TRBV9 to TRBJ2-5; 9 bases agree with TRBD1. The trim removed 4 bases at V and 5 bases at J, leaving 12 bases unmatched. CDR1 and CDR2 from the germline V gene are SGDLS and YYNGEE. The CDR3 totals 16 residues. In DNA, the CDR3 is TGTGCCAGCAGCCCTCGGACAGGGGCTAAGGAGGAGACCCAGTACTTC. Its translation: CASSPRTGAKEETQYF.

This clone has a handful of counts. The chain couples TRBV28 to TRBJ2-2, with 7 bases fitting TRBD2. J lost 6 bases, V lost 5 bases, and 6 bases had no gene match. Germline values: CDR1 MDHEN, CDR2 SYDVKM. The CDR3 totals 14 residues. CDR3 residues: CASSPREESGELFF. DNA for the CDR3: TGTGCCAGCAGTCCCCGGGAGGAATCCGGGGAGCTGTTTTTT. Supplemented by reference TRBV28 and TRBJ2-2, the full variable domain reads DVKVTQSSRYLVKRTGEKVFLECVQDMDHENMFWYRQDPGLGLRLIYFSYDVKMKEKGDIPEGYSVSREKKERFSLILESASTNQTSMYLCASSPREESGELFFGEGSRLTVL.

The J gene is TRBJ1-2, the V gene TRBV6-5, with D tentatively TRBD1 (6 bases). With 2 bases removed from V and 4 bases from J, the gap between germline ends came to 11 bases. This CDR3 has 14 amino acids. Germline CDR1 reads MNHEY; CDR2 reads SVGAGI. The CDR3 DNA follows: TGTGCCAGCAGTTACGGGCAGGGGCGCTATGGCTACACCTTC. Its translation is CASSYGQGRYGYTF.

V usage is TRBV9 and J usage is TRBJ1-2, with TRBD1 identical over 8 bases. This CDR3 has 17 amino acids. J lost 9 bases, V lost 0 bases, and 16 bases had no gene match. Germline V gene data show CDR1 as SGDLS and CDR2 as YYNGEE. Here the CDR3 reads CASSVEGWEGRGQSYTF. In DNA form, the CDR3 reads TGTGCCAGCAGCGTAGAAGGGTGGGAGGGCAGGGGGCAGAGCTACACCTTC.

The gene calls are TRBV11-2 and TRBJ2-5, with a weak D call TRBD1 (6 bases). The V end lost 1 base, the J end lost 8 bases, and 14 bases lay between the germline ends. The CDR3 has 14 residues. Germline CDR1 reads SGHAT; CDR2 reads FQNNGV. The CDR3 region has the DNA TGTGCCAGCAGCTTAGTTCCAGGGGTAGAAACCCAGTACTTC. Translating it yields CASSLVPGVETQYF.

The chain carries TRBV7-8 and TRBJ2-1; the D is unclear. V was pared by 5 bases and J by 5 bases, with 16 bases between. Per germline, CDR1 SGHVS and CDR2 FQNEAQ. The CDR3 sequence is 15 residues long. The CDR3 is CASSKQNLVNNEQFF. CDR3 nucleotides: TGTGCCAGCAGCAAACAGAACCTGGTAAACAATGAGCAGTTCTTC.

The chain links TRBV29-1 to TRBJ2-1; 10 positions agree with TRBD1. Germline values: CDR1 SQVTM, CDR2 ANQGSEA. The length of the CDR3 is 16 residues. The V gene end was trimmed by 4 bases and the J gene end by 4 bases; junction bases not matched to a gene: 10. CDR3: CSVGGGGTGVYNEQFF. DNA for the CDR3: TGCAGCGTTGGGGGGGGAGGGACAGGGGTGTACAATGAGCAGTTCTTC.

The rearrangement links TRBV7-9 to TRBJ2-1, with TRBD1 identical over 7 bases. Germline CDR1 is SEHNR and CDR2 is FQNEAQ (reference sequence). There are 14 residues in the CDR3. Unmatched junction bases numbered 6, after V lost 7 bases and J lost 3 bases. CDR3 coding DNA: TGTGCCAGCAAGGGACAGAAAGTCTACAATGAGCAGTTCTTC. Its protein product is CASKGQKVYNEQFF.

On this clone: Different DNA sequences within this sample yield the same CDR3. V usage is TRBV6-1 and J usage is TRBJ1-5, with 9 bases aligning to TRBD1. The CDR3 extends over 15 amino acids. Trimming removed 2 bases from V and 7 bases from J; junction bases left unmatched: 6. In germline, CDR1 is MNHNS, CDR2 SASEGT. For the CDR3, the DNA is TGTGCCAGCAGTGAAATTACAGGGGGCGGACAGCCCCAGCATTTT. This sequence encodes CASSEITGGGQPQHF.

The chain uses TRBV2 and TRBJ2-1, with 7 bases fitting TRBD1. Germline trimming cut 6 bases from V and 1 base from J; bases unmatched to any gene: 9. Germline V gene sequence: CDR1 SNHLY, CDR2 FYNNEI. The CDR3 loop spans 16 amino acids. The DNA of the CDR3 is TGTGCCAGCAGGACAGGGTCGAGGGGTTCCTACAATGAGCAGTTCTTC. Amino acid sequence: CASRTGSRGSYNEQFF.

A word on this clone: The junction differs from germline at one of its ends, possibly a read error. The sample contains more than one DNA sequence encoding this CDR3. This rearrangement joins TRBV6-1 to TRBJ2-2; tentative D call: TRBD1 (6 bases). The germline V gene has CDR1 MNHNS and CDR2 SASEGT. CDR3 size: 17 residues. CDR3 sequence (DNA): TGTGCCAGCAGTGGATTACAGGGACCCGCGAACACTGGGGAGCTGTTTTTT. Its translation is CASSGLQGPANTGELFF.

The chain is built from TRBV9 and TRBJ2-3, with 10 bases that match TRBD2. Trimming removed 2 bases from V and 3 bases from J; junction bases left unmatched: 6. This CDR3 has 16 residues. Germline CDR1 SGDLS, CDR2 YYNGEE. The CDR3 sequence: CASSVPAGGRTDTQYF. The CDR3, as DNA: TGTGCCAGCAGCGTGCCAGCGGGGGGGCGAACAGATACGCAGTATTTT.

The rearrangement uses TRBV2 and TRBJ2-7; the D gene is possibly TRBD2 (7 bases). The CDR3 runs 14 residues. V lost 7 bases to trimming and J lost 9 bases, with 22 bases between them. Germline-derived CDR1 and CDR2 are SNHLY and FYNNEI. CDR3 protein: CASNLGGASLGQYV. The CDR3, as DNA: TGTGCCAGCAACCTAGGGGGGGCGAGCCTCGGGCAGTACGTC.

This chain joins TRBV7-2 and TRBJ1-1; 10 nucleotides agree with TRBD1. This CDR3 has 16 residues. The J segment lost 1 base and the V segment lost 6 bases, leaving 8 bases of the junction unmatched. Germline CDR1 is SGHTA and CDR2 is FQGNSA. This chain's CDR3 is CASRYRDRGPNTEAFF. CDR3 DNA: TGTGCCAGCAGGTACCGGGACAGGGGCCCGAACACTGAAGCTTTCTTT.

The chain couples TRBV19 to TRBJ1-5; TRBD1 aligns across 9 bases. The CDR3 length is 15 residues. Germline values: CDR1 LNHDA, CDR2 SQIVND (reference sequence). V dropped 4 bases and J dropped 3; count of bases not matched to a gene: 4. In DNA form, the CDR3 reads TGTGCCAGTAGTAAAACAGGGGGCCTCAATCAGCCCCAGCATTTT. Its protein product is CASSKTGGLNQPQHF.

The rearrangement links TRBV27 to TRBJ2-1, with 9 bases fitting TRBD2. The CDR3 length is 15 residues. CDR1 and CDR2 (germline): MNHEY, SMNVEV (reference sequence). V shed 2 bases and J 4 bases; nucleotides not matched to a gene: 3. This CDR3 is CASSLVTSGYNEQFF. CDR3 coding DNA: TGTGCCAGCAGTTTAGTAACTAGCGGGTACAATGAGCAGTTCTTC.

J is TRBJ2-2 and V is TRBV28; the match to TRBD1 covers 8 bases. The V gene's germline CDR1 is MDHEN and CDR2 SYDVKM. This CDR3 has 17 residues. V dropped 2 bases and J dropped 2; count of bases not matched to a gene: 7. The CDR3 protein is CASSLNFGQGNTGELFF. CDR3 nucleotides: TGTGCCAGCAGTTTAAATTTTGGACAGGGTAACACCGGGGAGCTGTTTTTT. The full variable domain, completed using reference TRBV28 and TRBJ2-2, is DVKVTQSSRYLVKRTGEKVFLECVQDMDHENMFWYRQDPGLGLRLIYFSYDVKMKEKGDIPEGYSVSREKKERFSLILESASTNQTSMYLCASSLNFGQGNTGELFFGEGSRLTVL.

This clone was found a few times. V is TRBV7-8 and J is TRBJ1-2, with D hard to call. CDR3 length: 15 residues. From germline, CDR1 is SGHVS and CDR2 FQNEAQ. V dropped 5 bases and J dropped 4 bases, with 17 bases sitting between them. The CDR3 is CASSPRRGDPYGYTF. The CDR3 DNA follows: TGTGCCAGCAGCCCCAGACGCGGAGACCCCTATGGCTACACCTTC. Full variable domain (missing parts from reference TRBV7-8 and TRBJ1-2): GAGVSQSPRYKVAKRGQDVALRCDPISGHVSLFWYQQALGQGPEFLTYFQNEAQLDKSGLPSDRFFAERPEGSVSTLKIQRTQQEDSAVYLCASSPRRGDPYGYTFGSGTRLTVV.